The sequence of this TCR beta chain was determined in a study of cytomegalovirus exposure and HLA in healthy donors. About the research overall: Early released data comprised some 85 million unique TCRs from HLA-typed donors.

The CDR3 has 12 amino acids. Germline V gene sequence: CDR1 SEHNR, CDR2 FQNEAQ (reference sequence). V shed 6 bases and J shed 4 bases, with 7 bases lying between them. Both 60 Vbeta primers and 13 Jbeta primers went into the PCR. Libraries were prepared by immunoSEQ multiplex PCR; TCRdb keeps only in-frame clonotypes and omits some of them. The sample gives over 110,000 clones, over 75% of which show up once; around 2.5% is in the top ten. This clone was seen just once. The antigen is unknown. Overall study results and limits: The authors listed 164 TCR beta chains as cytomegalovirus-associated.

The sample consisted of PBMCs. The rearrangement joins TRBV7-9 to TRBJ1-3, with D perhaps matching TRBD1 (6 bases). This TCR was sampled from a male donor in good health and CMV-seronegative. The CDR3 protein is CASRDRGNTIYF. The CDR3 DNA follows: TGTGCCAGCAGAGACAGGGGAAACACCATATATTTT.